This T cell receptor (beta chain) was found in a study of blood T cell repertoires in COVID-19. The wider study: Samples came from the United States, Italy and Spain, spanning acute and convalescent COVID-19. Nucleic acid was either cDNA or gDNA, and it came from T cells, B-cell-depleted T cells, or PBMCs.

This CDR3 spans 11 amino acids. V shed 4 bases, J shed 10 bases, and the junction held 0 bases outside the gene matches. Germline V CDR1 and CDR2: KGHDR, SFDVKD. Those enrolled in Seattle joined during active infection and were followed longitudinally afterward. Authors' data handling: The authors estimated nucleated cell counts from reference gene primer amplification. This table comes from immunoSEQ multiplex PCR, and its TCRdb copy is limited to in-frame clones, with some not included. D and trimming were read from the DNA, whereas the V and J calls and clone size are those reported in that table. The profile shows 300,000 to 350,000 clones, 90% of them singletons.

The clonotype comes from a woman under 40 with COVID-19, enrolled during active disease. The sequenced sample consisted of peripheral blood. This sequence joins TRBV24-1 and TRBJ2-1; 7 bases align to TRBD2. The CDR3 reads CATSEGLEQFF. In DNA form, the CDR3 reads TGTGCCACCAGTGAGGGACTAGAGCAGTTCTTC.